This is a list of T cell receptor beta chains from one sample in a study of OX40 agonist ivuxolimab in advanced cancers. The protocol was immunoSEQ multiplex PCR, while the TCRdb copy is restricted to in-frame clones and leaves out a portion. The table shows tens of thousands of clones, with approximately 88% occurring only once. This specimen was CD4+ or CD8+ T cells sorted from blood, taken in a trial of the OX40 agonist ivuxolimab. The receptors stem from an adult with an advanced solid tumor such as melanoma, head and neck, liver or kidney cancer. The conserved cysteine and the conserved F or W are not part of the CDR3 here.

v_gene,len,CDR3aa
TRBV30,13,AWSTSGGGPYEQY
TRBV6-6,12,ASSPLGRTDTQY
TRBV5-6,13,ASSLWDEELDEQF
TRBV18,13,ASSAENRGLFPQH
TRBV19,10,ASSIDRREQY
TRBV2,12,ASSEGQGRHEQY
TRBV19,12,ASSKDRPYNEQF
TRBV10-3,13,AISRTSGSSYEQY
TRBV13,13,ASSLGRDRSYEQY
TRBV6-5,13,ASSYRYRAGGWQY
TRBV7-3,9,ASSGTYEQY
TRBV29-1,13,SVSARTYRGYEQY
TRBV10-2,12,ASSETRGSQPQH
TRBV6-4,14,ASSEEHRDFNTEAF
TRBV4-2,16,ASSQEWDRGFLNYGYT
TRBV15,12,ATSRAEAYQPQH
TRBV4-1,13,ASSQDAGMNTEAF
TRBV18,14,ASSPSPGSHNQPQH
TRBV7-9,13,ASSPPRGLNEKLF
TRBV4-1,15,ASSQDSVFNSGNTIY
TRBV28,14,ASSAHGDLAKNIQY
TRBV9,13,ASSVGGGLPYEQY
TRBV23-1,16,ASSLRLAGELSSYEQY
TRBV10-3,14,AISESGEDGSYEQY
TRBV4-1,13,ASSQVIGTDYGYT
TRBV4-1,13,ASSFGTSGTYEQY
TRBV4-2,13,ASSPDRGLSYEQY
TRBV10-2,12,ASSESGANYGYT
TRBV19,14,ASTDPWATSTDTQY
TRBV4-1,11,ASSQVTGDGYT
TRBV10-3,17,AISEPGQRSLVPDYGYT
TRBV12-5,14,ASGLSGVVSNYGYT
TRBV27,10,ASSYSNQPQH
TRBV14,10,ASSPTIREQY
TRBV15,12,ATSPDSSYNEQF
TRBV7-6,12,ASSLNRGGTEAF
TRBV6-1,11,ASVLAGAREQY
TRBV5-6,10,ASSLDSGEAF
TRBV9,15,ASSVAGASGTNNEQF
TRBV6-5,12,ASGPIQANYGYT
TRBV13,14,ASSLWMGGTFYEQY
TRBV2,11,ASSDLVNYGYT
TRBV29-1,13,SVDGLAGGPNEQF
TRBV27,12,ASSLAGAEETQY
TRBV28,15,ASSRLAGEGLRETQY